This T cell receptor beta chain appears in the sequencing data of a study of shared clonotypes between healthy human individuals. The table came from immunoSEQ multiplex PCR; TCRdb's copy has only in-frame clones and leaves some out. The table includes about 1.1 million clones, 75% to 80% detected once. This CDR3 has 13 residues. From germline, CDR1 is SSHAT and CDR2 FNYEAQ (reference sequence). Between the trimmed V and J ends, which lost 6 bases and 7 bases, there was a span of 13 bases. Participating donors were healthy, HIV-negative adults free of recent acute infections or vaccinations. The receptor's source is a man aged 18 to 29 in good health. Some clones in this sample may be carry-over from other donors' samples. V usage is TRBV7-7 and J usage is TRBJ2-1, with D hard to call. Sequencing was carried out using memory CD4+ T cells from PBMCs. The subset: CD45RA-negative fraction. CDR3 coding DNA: TGTGCCAGCAGTAGTTCCCTCGGGAATGAGCAGTTCTTC. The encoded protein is CASSSSLGNEQFF.